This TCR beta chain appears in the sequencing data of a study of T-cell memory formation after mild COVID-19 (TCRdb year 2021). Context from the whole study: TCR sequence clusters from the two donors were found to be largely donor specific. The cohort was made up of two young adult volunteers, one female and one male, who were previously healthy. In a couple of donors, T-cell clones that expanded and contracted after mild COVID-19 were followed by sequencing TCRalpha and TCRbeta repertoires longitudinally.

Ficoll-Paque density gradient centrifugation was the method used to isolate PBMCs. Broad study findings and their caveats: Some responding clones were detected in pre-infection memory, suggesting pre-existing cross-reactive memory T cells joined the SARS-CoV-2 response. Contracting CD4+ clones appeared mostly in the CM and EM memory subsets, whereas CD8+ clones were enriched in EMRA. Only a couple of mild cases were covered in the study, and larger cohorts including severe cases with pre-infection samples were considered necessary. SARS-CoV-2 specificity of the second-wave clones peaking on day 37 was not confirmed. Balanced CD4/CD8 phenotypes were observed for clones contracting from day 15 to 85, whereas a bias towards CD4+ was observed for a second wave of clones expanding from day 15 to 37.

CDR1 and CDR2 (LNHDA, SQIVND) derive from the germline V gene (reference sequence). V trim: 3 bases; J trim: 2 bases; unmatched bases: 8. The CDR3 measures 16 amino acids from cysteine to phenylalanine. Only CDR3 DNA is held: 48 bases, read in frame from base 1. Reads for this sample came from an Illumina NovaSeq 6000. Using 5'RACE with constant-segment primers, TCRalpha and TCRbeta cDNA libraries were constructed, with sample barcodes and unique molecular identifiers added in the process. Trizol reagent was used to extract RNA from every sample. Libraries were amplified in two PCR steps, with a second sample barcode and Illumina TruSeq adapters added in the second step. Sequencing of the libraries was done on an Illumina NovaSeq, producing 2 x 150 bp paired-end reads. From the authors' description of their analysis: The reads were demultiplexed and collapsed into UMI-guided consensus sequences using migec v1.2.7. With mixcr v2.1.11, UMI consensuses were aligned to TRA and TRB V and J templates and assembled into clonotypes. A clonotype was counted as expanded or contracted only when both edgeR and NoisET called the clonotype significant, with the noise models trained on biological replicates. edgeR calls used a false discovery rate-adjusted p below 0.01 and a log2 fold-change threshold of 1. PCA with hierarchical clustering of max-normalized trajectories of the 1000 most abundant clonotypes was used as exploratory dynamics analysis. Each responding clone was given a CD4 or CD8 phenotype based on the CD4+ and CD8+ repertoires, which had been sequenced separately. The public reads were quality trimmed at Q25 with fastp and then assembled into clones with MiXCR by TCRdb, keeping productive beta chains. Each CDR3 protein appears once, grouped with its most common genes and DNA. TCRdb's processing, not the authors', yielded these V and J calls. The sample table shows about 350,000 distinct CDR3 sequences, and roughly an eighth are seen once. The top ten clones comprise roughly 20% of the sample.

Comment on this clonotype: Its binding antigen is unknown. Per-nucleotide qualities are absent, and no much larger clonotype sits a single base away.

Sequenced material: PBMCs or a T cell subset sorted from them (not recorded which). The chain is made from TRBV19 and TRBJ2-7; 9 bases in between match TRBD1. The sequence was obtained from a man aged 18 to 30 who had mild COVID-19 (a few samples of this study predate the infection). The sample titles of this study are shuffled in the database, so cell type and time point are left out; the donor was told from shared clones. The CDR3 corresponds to CASSIVAGQGAYEQYF. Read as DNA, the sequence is TGTGCCAGTAGTATCGTCGCGGGACAGGGAGCCTACGAGCAGTACTTC.